The text below deals with one TCR beta chain. This sample was included in a study of Graves' ophthalmopathy and Graves' hyperthyroidism. Amplification from RNA transcripts yielded the TCR beta CDR3 regions. First-round RT-PCR used HTBI primers; second-round multiplex PCR followed. In TCRdb, the multiplex PCR reads were re-called with MiXCR into one record per CDR3 protein. The table records about 660,000 distinct CDR3 sequences, just over 40% of them present only once. Where ophthalmopathy was present, donors had moderate-to-severe activity, CAS ≥3, NOSPECS ≥4 and duration under 3 months. The clonotype comes from an adult man with Graves' ophthalmopathy. Sequenced material: peripheral blood.

CDR3 in DNA: TGTGCCATCAAAAAGAACGCAGAGCAGGCTTTCTTT. Translation: CAIKKNAEQAFF. The rearrangement joins TRBV10-3 to TRBJ1-1; the D is unclear. V lost 7 bases and J lost 11, with 17 bases in between. CDR1 and CDR2 from the germline V gene are ENHRY and SYGVKD. This CDR3 is 12 amino acids long.